The 16 T cell receptor beta chains below come from one sample, sequenced in a study of blood T cell repertoires in COVID-19. Assay: immunoSEQ multiplex PCR; the TCRdb copy retains only in-frame clones and omits some. The sample contains about 57,000 clones, roughly 80% of which appear only once. Sample: PBMCs or T cells enriched from blood (not recorded which). The receptor source for this set is a woman aged 40 to 50 with acute COVID-19.

This clone was recorded only once. The gene calls are TRBV14 and TRBJ2-1, with 7 bases matching TRBD2. Germline V CDR1 and CDR2: SGHDN, FVKESK. Trimming took 6 bases from V and 12 from J; bases not matched to a gene: 17. This CDR3 has 15 amino acids. The CDR3 DNA reads as TGTGCCAGCAGTGGGGCCAGCGGGAAATTAATCGGGCAGTTCTTC. Protein sequence: CASSGASGKLIGQFF.

The genes are TRBV19 and TRBJ2-1, with D maybe TRBD2 (5 bases). Trimming left V 5 bases short and J 0 bases short, with 11 bases between. CDR1 is LNHDA, CDR2 SQIVND, per germline (reference sequence). The length of the CDR3 is 15 residues. Written as DNA, the CDR3 is TGTGCCAGTAGTGGAACGGGGAGCTCCTACAATGAGCAGTTCTTC. This codes for CASSGTGSSYNEQFF.

The chain uses TRBV19 and TRBJ1-2; 7 bases match TRBD1. This CDR3 comprises 16 residues. Germline loops: CDR1 LNHDA, CDR2 SQIVND (reference sequence). The trim removed 6 bases at V and 4 bases at J, leaving 14 bases unmatched. This chain's CDR3 is CASSEPGTVQLYGYTF. DNA for the CDR3: TGTGCCAGTAGCGAACCCGGGACAGTCCAACTCTATGGCTACACCTTC.

The gene calls are TRBV27 and TRBJ2-3; D may be TRBD2 (5 bases). The CDR3 sequence is 17 residues long. V lost 8 bases, J lost 0 bases, and 21 bases lay in between. Germline V gene sequence: CDR1 MNHEY, CDR2 SMNVEV (reference sequence). CDR3 nucleotide sequence: TGTGCCAGCCGCTCCGACCTGACGGGGTTAAGCACAGATACGCAGTATTTT. Its translation: CASRSDLTGLSTDTQYF.

This chain connects TRBV7-9 to TRBJ2-5; a weak D match, TRBD2 (7 bases). The CDR3 length is 14 residues. Trimming pared 5 bases from V and 4 bases from J, leaving 14 bases between. Looked up from germline, CDR1 is SEHNR and CDR2 is FQNEAQ (reference sequence). The CDR3 DNA is TGTGCCAGCAGCCCACAGGGAGGGAGAGAGACCCAGTACTTC. Translating gives CASSPQGGRETQYF.

A few counts support this clone. The chain links TRBV5-8 to TRBJ2-1, with 8 bases matching TRBD2. The CDR3 is 16 residues long. Germline values: CDR1 SGHTS, CDR2 YDEGEE. Trimming at V came to 2 bases and at J to 5 bases, leaving 9 bases not matched to a gene. CDR3 sequence (DNA): TGTGCCAGCAGCTTTCGAGCGGGAGTAGGGCACAATGAGCAGTTCTTC. This gives the protein CASSFRAGVGHNEQFF.

The rearrangement uses TRBV11-2 and TRBJ1-5, with TRBD1 matching 7 bases. Losses at the gene ends were 5 bases for V and 0 bases for J; bases not matched to a gene: 4. This CDR3 is 15 amino acids long. The germline V gene has CDR1 SGHAT and CDR2 FQNNGV. This chain's CDR3 is CASSVTGTSNQPQHF. The DNA of the CDR3 is TGTGCCAGCAGCGTGACAGGGACTAGCAATCAGCCCCAGCATTTT.

The V and J genes are TRBV5-8 and TRBJ1-2, with a tentative D call TRBD1 (6 bases). Germline V gives CDR1 SGHTS, CDR2 YDEGEE. The CDR3 covers 13 residues. Trimming took 3 bases from V and 8 from J, leaving 14 bases between them. CDR3 coding DNA: TGTGCCAGCAGCTGGAGGACAGTGCAAGGCTACACCTTC. Translation: CASSWRTVQGYTF.

V gene TRBV9 combines with J gene TRBJ2-7, with D unclear. V shed 7 bases and J shed 10 bases, with 24 bases lying between them. Germline CDR1 is SGDLS and CDR2 is YYNGEE. The CDR3 runs 14 residues. The CDR3 reads CASLPWALITEQYF. CDR3 coding DNA: TGTGCCAGCCTACCTTGGGCCCTGATCACCGAACAGTACTTC.

This clone is labeled medium-sized. The rearrangement uses TRBV7-9 and TRBJ1-1, with a tentative D call TRBD1 (6 bases). This CDR3 has 13 residues. The V gene lost 0 bases and the J gene lost 8 bases, with 10 bases spanning the gap. Germline V gene lookup returns CDR1 SEHNR and CDR2 FQNEAQ (reference sequence). The DNA of the CDR3 is TGTGCCAGCAGCTTAGCAGTGGGGACAGAAGCTTTCTTT. Its translation is CASSLAVGTEAFF.

This chain joins TRBV5-4 and TRBJ2-1, with 12 bases identical to TRBD1. The CDR3 runs 17 residues. The trim removed 3 bases at V and 1 base at J, leaving 5 bases unmatched. In germline, CDR1 is SGHNT, CDR2 YYREEE (reference sequence). As DNA, the CDR3 is TGTGCCAGCAGCTCGAAGGGACAGGGGGCATCCTACAATGAGCAGTTCTTC. This encodes CASSSKGQGASYNEQFF.

V gene TRBV18 combines with J gene TRBJ1-4; D is unresolved. V lost 3 bases, J lost 4 bases, and 12 bases lay in between. This CDR3 is built from 15 residues. Per the germline V gene, CDR1 is KGHSH and CDR2 is LQKENI. As DNA, the CDR3 is TGTGCCAGCTCACCTGGCTCGAGCGTTAATGAAAAACTGTTTTTT. It yields the protein CASSPGSSVNEKLFF.

Judged by abundance, this clone is medium-sized (0.01 to 0.1%). The V gene is TRBV19, the J gene TRBJ1-6; D is ambiguous. The CDR3 spans 15 residues. Germline-derived CDR1 and CDR2 are LNHDA and SQIVND (reference sequence). V gave up 5 bases and J gave up 9 bases, with 17 bases separating them. The CDR3 here is CASSPQREGISPLHF. The CDR3 coding sequence is TGTGCCAGTAGTCCTCAGAGGGAGGGAATTTCACCCCTCCACTTT.

V and J are TRBV27 and TRBJ2-1; weak D call: TRBD2 (5 bases). Trimming took 1 base from V and 5 from J, leaving 9 bases between them. Germline loops: CDR1 MNHEY, CDR2 SMNVEV (reference sequence). The CDR3 sequence is 14 residues long. The CDR3, as DNA: TGTGCCAGCAGTTTATACGCCGGGAACAATGAGCAGTTCTTC. Translation gives CASSLYAGNNEQFF.

The gene calls are TRBV10-3 and TRBJ2-7; D gene ambiguous. V was cut by 10 bases and J by 1 base, with 11 bases left in between. Germline V gene sequence: CDR1 ENHRY, CDR2 SYGVKD. The CDR3 sequence is 12 residues long. The CDR3 bases are TGTGCCACCGCGGCCCAGTCCTACGAGCAGTACTTC. Encoded protein: CATAAQSYEQYF.

J is TRBJ2-7 and V is TRBV11-2; 7 positions agree with TRBD2. V shed 5 bases and J 2 bases; nucleotides not matched to a gene: 3. CDR1 and CDR2 from the germline V gene are SGHAT and FQNNGV. This CDR3 region has 13 residues. The CDR3, as DNA: TGTGCCAGCAGCCCGGGACTAACCTACGAGCAGTACTTC. Its protein is CASSPGLTYEQYF.